The clone carrying this TCR beta chain occurred a few times. The second PCR ran roughly 7 to 12 cycles with a sample-barcoded 5' primer and J-beta primers. One entry per CDR3 protein, called by TCRdb with MiXCR from the 5' RACE reads. The sample holds 1.5 million to 2 million distinct CDR3 sequences, around 48% seen once. This record belongs to a study of blood T cells in healthy people across ages. Whole-study context: Template switching picked up about one barcoded beta molecule for each two T cells.

The CDR3 totals 13 residues. V lost 8 bases and J lost 6, with 13 bases in between. Germline assignment: CDR1 SGHTA and CDR2 FQGNSA. The sequencing input was blood. The receptor's source is a woman in her thirties or forties in good health. This sequence joins TRBV7-2 and TRBJ2-2; D call uncertain. The chain's CDR3 is CASSARGAGELFF. The DNA of the CDR3 is TGTGCCAGCTCAGCACGTGGGGCCGGGGAGCTGTTTTTT.